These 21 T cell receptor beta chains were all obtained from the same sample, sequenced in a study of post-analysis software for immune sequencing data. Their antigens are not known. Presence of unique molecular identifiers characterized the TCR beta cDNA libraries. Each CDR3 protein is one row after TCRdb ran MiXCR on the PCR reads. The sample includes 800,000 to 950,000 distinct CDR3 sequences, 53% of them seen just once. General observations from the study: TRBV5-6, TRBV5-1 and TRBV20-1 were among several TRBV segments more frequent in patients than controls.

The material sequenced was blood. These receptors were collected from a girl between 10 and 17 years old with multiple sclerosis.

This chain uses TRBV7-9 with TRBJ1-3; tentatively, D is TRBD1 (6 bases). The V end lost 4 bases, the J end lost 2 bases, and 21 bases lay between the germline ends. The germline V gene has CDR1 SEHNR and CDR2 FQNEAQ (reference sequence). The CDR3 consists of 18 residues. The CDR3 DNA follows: TGTGCCAGCAGCTCCTTGGACAGTTTACTTGCTCCTGGAAACACCATATATTTT. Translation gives CASSSLDSLLAPGNTIYF.

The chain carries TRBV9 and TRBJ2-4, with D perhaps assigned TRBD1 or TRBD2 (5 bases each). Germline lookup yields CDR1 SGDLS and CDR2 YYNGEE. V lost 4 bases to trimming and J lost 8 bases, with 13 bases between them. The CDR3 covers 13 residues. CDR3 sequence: CASSTPGRDIQYF. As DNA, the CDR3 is TGTGCCAGCAGCACTCCGGGGCGAGACATTCAGTACTTC.

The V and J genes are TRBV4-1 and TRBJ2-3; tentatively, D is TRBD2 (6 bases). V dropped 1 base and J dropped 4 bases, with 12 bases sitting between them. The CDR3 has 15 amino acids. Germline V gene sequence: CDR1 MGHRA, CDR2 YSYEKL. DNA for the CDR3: TGCGCCAGCAGCCAAGCGGGGGTGTCCCCAGATACGCAGTATTTT. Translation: CASSQAGVSPDTQYF.

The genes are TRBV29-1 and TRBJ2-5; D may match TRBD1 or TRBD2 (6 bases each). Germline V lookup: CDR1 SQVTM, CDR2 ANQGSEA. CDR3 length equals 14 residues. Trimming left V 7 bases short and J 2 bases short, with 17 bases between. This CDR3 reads CSAPKEGGQETQYF. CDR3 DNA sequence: TGCAGCGCCCCGAAGGAAGGGGGGCAAGAGACCCAGTACTTC.

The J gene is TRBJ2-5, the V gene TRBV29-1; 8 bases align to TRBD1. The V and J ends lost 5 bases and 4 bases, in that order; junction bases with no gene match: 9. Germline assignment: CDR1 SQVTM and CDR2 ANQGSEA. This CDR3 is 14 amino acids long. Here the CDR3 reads CSVSGQGRGETQYF. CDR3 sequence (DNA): TGCAGCGTTAGCGGACAGGGTCGGGGAGAGACCCAGTACTTC.

The CDR3 DNA reads as TGTGCCAGCAGCCAAACAGGGGATACGCAGTATTTT. Amino acids: CASSQTGDTQYF. The J gene is TRBJ2-3, the V gene TRBV13; a weak D match, TRBD1 (6 bases). V was trimmed by 5 bases and J by 6 bases, leaving 9 bases between them. Germline values: CDR1 PRHDT, CDR2 FYEKMQ (reference sequence). This CDR3 has 12 residues.

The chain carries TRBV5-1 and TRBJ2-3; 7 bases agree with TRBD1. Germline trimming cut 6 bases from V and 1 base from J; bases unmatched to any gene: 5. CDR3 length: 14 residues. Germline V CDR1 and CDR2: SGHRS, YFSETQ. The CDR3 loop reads CASKNRGGTDTQYF. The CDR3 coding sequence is TGCGCCAGCAAAAACAGGGGTGGCACAGATACGCAGTATTTT.

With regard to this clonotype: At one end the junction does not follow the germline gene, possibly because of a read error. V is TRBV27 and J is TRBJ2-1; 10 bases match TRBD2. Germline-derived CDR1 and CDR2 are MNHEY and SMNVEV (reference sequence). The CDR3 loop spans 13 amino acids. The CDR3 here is CACSLGLANEQFF. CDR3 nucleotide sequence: TGTGCCTGCAGTTTGGGACTAGCGAACGAGCAGTTCTTC.

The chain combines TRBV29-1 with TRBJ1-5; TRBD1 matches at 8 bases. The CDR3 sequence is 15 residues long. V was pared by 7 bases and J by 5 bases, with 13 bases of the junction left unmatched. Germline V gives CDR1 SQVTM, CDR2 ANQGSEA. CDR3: CSAKVTGEGYQPQHF. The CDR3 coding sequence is TGCAGCGCTAAAGTGACAGGGGAAGGCTATCAGCCCCAGCATTTT.

CDR3 residues: CASRSTSGSGYNEQFF. DNA of the CDR3: TGTGCCAGCAGGTCCACTAGCGGGAGTGGCTACAATGAGCAGTTCTTC. The chain joins TRBV7-9 to TRBJ2-1; TRBD2 matches 11 bases. Per the germline V gene, CDR1 is SEHNR and CDR2 is FQNEAQ (reference sequence). V trimming: 6 bases; J trimming: 3 bases; junction bases outside the gene matches: 7. The CDR3 has 16 residues.

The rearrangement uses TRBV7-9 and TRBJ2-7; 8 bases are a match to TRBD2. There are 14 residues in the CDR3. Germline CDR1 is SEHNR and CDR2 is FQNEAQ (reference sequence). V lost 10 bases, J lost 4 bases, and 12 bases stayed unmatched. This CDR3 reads CATALGAGAYEQYF. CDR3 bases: TGTGCCACCGCCCTGGGAGCGGGAGCTTACGAGCAGTACTTC.

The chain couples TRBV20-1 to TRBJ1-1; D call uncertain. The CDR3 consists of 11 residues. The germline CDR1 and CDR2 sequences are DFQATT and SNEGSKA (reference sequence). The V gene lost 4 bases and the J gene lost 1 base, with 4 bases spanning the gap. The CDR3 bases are TGCAGTGCTACTAGGAACACTGAAGCTTTCTTT. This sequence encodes CSATRNTEAFF.

DNA of the CDR3: TGCAGTGCTAGGGATTCCGATGGGGCCTACGAGCAGTACTTC. Amino acids: CSARDSDGAYEQYF. The V and J genes are TRBV20-1 and TRBJ2-7; D is unclear. CDR3 length equals 14 residues. Germline assignment: CDR1 DFQATT and CDR2 SNEGSKA (reference sequence). The V gene lost 3 bases and the J gene lost 2 bases, with 14 bases spanning the gap.

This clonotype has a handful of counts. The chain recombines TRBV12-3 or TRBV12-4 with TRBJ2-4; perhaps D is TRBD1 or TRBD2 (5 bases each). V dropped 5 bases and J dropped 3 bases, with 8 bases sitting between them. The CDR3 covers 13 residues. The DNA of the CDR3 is TGTGCCAGCAGTGGGACCATCAAAAACATTCAGTACTTC. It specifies CASSGTIKNIQYF.

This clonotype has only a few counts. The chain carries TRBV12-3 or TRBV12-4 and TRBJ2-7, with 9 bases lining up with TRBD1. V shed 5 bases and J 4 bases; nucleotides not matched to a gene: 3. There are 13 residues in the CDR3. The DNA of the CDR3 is TGTGCCAGCAGTACAGGGGGCGCATACGAGCAGTACTTC. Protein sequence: CASSTGGAYEQYF.

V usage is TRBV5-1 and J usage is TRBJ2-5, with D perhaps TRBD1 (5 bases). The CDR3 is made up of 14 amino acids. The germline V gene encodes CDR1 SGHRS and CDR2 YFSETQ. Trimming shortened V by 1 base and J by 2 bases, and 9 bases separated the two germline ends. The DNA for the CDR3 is TGCGCCAGCAGCTTGTTGACAGTTCAAGAGACCCAGTACTTC. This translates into CASSLLTVQETQYF.

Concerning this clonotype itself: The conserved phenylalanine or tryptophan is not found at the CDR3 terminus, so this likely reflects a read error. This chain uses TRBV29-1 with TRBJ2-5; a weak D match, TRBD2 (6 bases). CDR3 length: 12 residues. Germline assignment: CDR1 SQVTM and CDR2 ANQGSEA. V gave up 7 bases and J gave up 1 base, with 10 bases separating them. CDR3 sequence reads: CSGRRGQETQYC. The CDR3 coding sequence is TGCAGCGGCAGGAGGGGCCAAGAGACCCAGTACTGC.

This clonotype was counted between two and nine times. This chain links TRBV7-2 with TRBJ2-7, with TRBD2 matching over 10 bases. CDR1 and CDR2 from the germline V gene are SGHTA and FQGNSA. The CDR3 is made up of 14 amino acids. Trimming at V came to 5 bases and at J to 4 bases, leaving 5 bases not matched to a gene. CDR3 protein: CASSLLAGLYEQYF. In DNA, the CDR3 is TGTGCCAGCAGCCTACTAGCGGGACTATACGAGCAGTACTTC.

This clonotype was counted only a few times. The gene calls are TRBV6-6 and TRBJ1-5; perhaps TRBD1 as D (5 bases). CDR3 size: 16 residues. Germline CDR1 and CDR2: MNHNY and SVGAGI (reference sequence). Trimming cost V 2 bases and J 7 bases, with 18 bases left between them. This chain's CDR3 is CASSYPLAGREQPQHF. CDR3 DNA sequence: TGTGCCAGCAGTTACCCCCTGGCGGGGCGCGAGCAGCCCCAGCATTTT.

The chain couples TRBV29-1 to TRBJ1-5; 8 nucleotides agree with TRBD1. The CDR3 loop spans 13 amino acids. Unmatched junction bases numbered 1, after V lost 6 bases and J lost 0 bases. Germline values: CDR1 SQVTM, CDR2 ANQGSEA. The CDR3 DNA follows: TGCAGCGTGGGACAGGATAGCAATCAGCCCCAGCATTTT. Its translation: CSVGQDSNQPQHF.

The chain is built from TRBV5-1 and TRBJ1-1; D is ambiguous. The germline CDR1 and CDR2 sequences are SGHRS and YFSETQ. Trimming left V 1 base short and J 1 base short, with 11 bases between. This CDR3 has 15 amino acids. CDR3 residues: CASSLFGRGNTEAFF. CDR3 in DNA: TGCGCCAGCAGCTTGTTTGGGCGGGGGAACACTGAAGCTTTCTTT.